A single sample is the source of the 10 T cell receptor beta chains below, sequenced in a study of PD-1 blockade in mismatch repair-deficient tumors. Sequencing used immunoSEQ multiplex PCR; TCRdb keeps in-frame clones, though not all of them. In the table there are about 120,000 clones, around 80% of which are singletons. The specimen comprised peripheral blood, sampled approximately 60 weeks after starting pembrolizumab. The receptor set was obtained from an adult with mismatch repair-deficient cancer.

This chain uses TRBV7-9 with TRBJ2-1; a weak D match, TRBD1 (6 bases). Germline V gives CDR1 SEHNR, CDR2 FQNEAQ (reference sequence). V lost 5 bases and J 8 bases, leaving 19 bases between the germline ends. The CDR3 has 15 amino acids. For the CDR3, the DNA is TGTGCCAGCAGCGTCTGGGACCTAAAGGGGGATGAGCAGTTCTTC. The encoded protein is CASSVWDLKGDEQFF.

The chain combines TRBV4-1 with TRBJ2-2; TRBD1 aligns across 8 bases. CDR3 length: 17 amino acids. Losses at the gene ends were 3 bases for V and 3 bases for J; bases not matched to a gene: 9. CDR1 is MGHRA, CDR2 YSYEKL, per germline. CDR3 in amino acids: CASSHPSQGAYTGELFF. For the CDR3, the DNA is TGCGCCAGCAGCCACCCCTCCCAGGGGGCATACACCGGGGAGCTGTTTTTT.

The gene calls are TRBV4-2 and TRBJ2-7; TRBD1 matches at 12 bases. This CDR3 region has 21 residues. Germline loops: CDR1 LGHNA, CDR2 YNFKEQ. The V and J ends lost 2 bases and 2 bases, in that order; junction bases with no gene match: 19. The CDR3 is CASSQTAGGTGGRGAAYEQYF. The CDR3 nucleotides read TGTGCCAGCAGCCAAACAGCGGGGGGGACAGGGGGCCGGGGTGCCGCCTACGAGCAGTACTTC.

The chain links TRBV27 to TRBJ2-1, with D unresolved. Germline lookup yields CDR1 MNHEY and CDR2 SMNVEV (reference sequence). CDR3 length equals 13 residues. Trimming shortened V by 5 bases and J by 5 bases, and 10 bases separated the two germline ends. The chain's CDR3 is CASSPRSNNEQFF. The CDR3 DNA reads TGTGCCAGCAGTCCCAGGAGTAACAATGAGCAGTTCTTC.

This clone was seen a handful of times. CDR3 nucleotides: TGTGCCAGTTACGGGGGACCCTACGAGCAGTACTTC. Protein sequence: CASYGGPYEQYF. This sequence joins TRBV19 and TRBJ2-7; TRBD2 might be the D (6 bases). Germline assignment: CDR1 LNHDA and CDR2 SQIVND (reference sequence). The CDR3 has 12 amino acids. V was trimmed by 8 bases and J by 2 bases, leaving 10 bases between them.

The V gene is TRBV5-1, the J gene TRBJ1-1; a possible D gene is TRBD1 (5 bases). Germline-derived CDR1 and CDR2 are SGHRS and YFSETQ. The CDR3 covers 14 residues. The ends were cut back, 4 bases at V and 1 base at J, with 11 bases in the middle. Here the CDR3 DNA reads TGCGCCAGCAGCCCCGGGACCGAGAACACTGAAGCTTTCTTT. Translated, it gives CASSPGTENTEAFF.

The rearrangement uses TRBV9 and TRBJ1-1, with D unresolved. The germline V gene encodes CDR1 SGDLS and CDR2 YYNGEE. The CDR3 length is 13 residues. The V gene lost 2 bases and the J gene lost 1 base, with 6 bases spanning the gap. CDR3 residues: CASSVTRNTEAFF. The CDR3 DNA reads TGTGCCAGCAGCGTCACGAGGAACACTGAAGCTTTCTTT.

This clone was detected only a few times. J is TRBJ2-2 and V is TRBV7-2; TRBD2 might be the D (5 bases). Germline V gene data show CDR1 as SGHTA and CDR2 as FQGNSA. Between the trimmed V and J ends, which lost 5 bases and 6 bases, there was a span of 13 bases. The length of the CDR3 is 14 residues. CDR3 DNA: TGTGCCAGCAGCGCAGGACTGTACTCCGGGGAGCTGTTTTTT. Translating gives CASSAGLYSGELFF.

The chain is built from TRBV12-5 and TRBJ2-2; no clear D. The germline V gene encodes CDR1 LGHNT and CDR2 FRNRAP. V lost 1 base and J 0 bases, leaving 6 bases between the germline ends. The CDR3 has 15 amino acids. The CDR3 is CASGLGSTNTGELFF. The CDR3 nucleotides read TGTGCTAGTGGTTTGGGCAGTACGAACACCGGGGAGCTGTTTTTT.

This chain connects TRBV11-2 to TRBJ1-1; D is uncertain. The CDR3 has 14 amino acids. The germline V gene encodes CDR1 SGHAT and CDR2 FQNNGV. V was clipped by 1 base and J by 0 bases, with 6 bases between them. The CDR3 region is CASSLAGMNTEAFF. In DNA form, the CDR3 reads TGTGCCAGCAGCTTAGCCGGAATGAACACTGAAGCTTTCTTT.